This TCR beta chain was obtained from a study of T cell responses to AZD1222 COVID-19 vaccine. Study-level points and caveats: Spike as a whole was targeted by vaccine-associated CD4 TCRs, dominant at 160-218 and 743-854. Per reports, nearly half of all spike-specific TCRs target regions that are unmutated in variants. Seropositive AZD1222 recipients at baseline numbered only six or seven. Repertoires were sampled only after the peak T cell response.

Produced via immunoSEQ multiplex PCR; TCRdb's table is partial and in-frame only. The sample records about 68,000 clones, 80% being singletons. Trimming took off 0 bases at V and 3 bases at J, with 9 bases between the two ends. The CDR3 is 13 amino acids. Germline V gene sequence: CDR1 GTSNPN, CDR2 SVGIG (reference sequence). About this clone: The antigen is undetermined.

The starting material was peripheral blood, obtained on day 0 of AZD1222 vaccination. The chain joins TRBV30 to TRBJ2-7; D is unclear. The sequence came from an adult in good health. The CDR3 DNA follows: TGTGCCTGGAGTGTCGGCTTCCGCTACGAGCAGTACTTC. This encodes CAWSVGFRYEQYF. The full variable domain, in which reference TRBV30 and TRBJ2-7 provide the parts outside the CDR3, is SQTIHQWPATLVQPVGSPLSLECTVEGTSNPNLYWYRQAAGRGLQLLFYSVGIGQISSEVPQNLSASRPQDRQFILSSKKLLLSDSGFYLCAWSVGFRYEQYFGPGTRLTVT.